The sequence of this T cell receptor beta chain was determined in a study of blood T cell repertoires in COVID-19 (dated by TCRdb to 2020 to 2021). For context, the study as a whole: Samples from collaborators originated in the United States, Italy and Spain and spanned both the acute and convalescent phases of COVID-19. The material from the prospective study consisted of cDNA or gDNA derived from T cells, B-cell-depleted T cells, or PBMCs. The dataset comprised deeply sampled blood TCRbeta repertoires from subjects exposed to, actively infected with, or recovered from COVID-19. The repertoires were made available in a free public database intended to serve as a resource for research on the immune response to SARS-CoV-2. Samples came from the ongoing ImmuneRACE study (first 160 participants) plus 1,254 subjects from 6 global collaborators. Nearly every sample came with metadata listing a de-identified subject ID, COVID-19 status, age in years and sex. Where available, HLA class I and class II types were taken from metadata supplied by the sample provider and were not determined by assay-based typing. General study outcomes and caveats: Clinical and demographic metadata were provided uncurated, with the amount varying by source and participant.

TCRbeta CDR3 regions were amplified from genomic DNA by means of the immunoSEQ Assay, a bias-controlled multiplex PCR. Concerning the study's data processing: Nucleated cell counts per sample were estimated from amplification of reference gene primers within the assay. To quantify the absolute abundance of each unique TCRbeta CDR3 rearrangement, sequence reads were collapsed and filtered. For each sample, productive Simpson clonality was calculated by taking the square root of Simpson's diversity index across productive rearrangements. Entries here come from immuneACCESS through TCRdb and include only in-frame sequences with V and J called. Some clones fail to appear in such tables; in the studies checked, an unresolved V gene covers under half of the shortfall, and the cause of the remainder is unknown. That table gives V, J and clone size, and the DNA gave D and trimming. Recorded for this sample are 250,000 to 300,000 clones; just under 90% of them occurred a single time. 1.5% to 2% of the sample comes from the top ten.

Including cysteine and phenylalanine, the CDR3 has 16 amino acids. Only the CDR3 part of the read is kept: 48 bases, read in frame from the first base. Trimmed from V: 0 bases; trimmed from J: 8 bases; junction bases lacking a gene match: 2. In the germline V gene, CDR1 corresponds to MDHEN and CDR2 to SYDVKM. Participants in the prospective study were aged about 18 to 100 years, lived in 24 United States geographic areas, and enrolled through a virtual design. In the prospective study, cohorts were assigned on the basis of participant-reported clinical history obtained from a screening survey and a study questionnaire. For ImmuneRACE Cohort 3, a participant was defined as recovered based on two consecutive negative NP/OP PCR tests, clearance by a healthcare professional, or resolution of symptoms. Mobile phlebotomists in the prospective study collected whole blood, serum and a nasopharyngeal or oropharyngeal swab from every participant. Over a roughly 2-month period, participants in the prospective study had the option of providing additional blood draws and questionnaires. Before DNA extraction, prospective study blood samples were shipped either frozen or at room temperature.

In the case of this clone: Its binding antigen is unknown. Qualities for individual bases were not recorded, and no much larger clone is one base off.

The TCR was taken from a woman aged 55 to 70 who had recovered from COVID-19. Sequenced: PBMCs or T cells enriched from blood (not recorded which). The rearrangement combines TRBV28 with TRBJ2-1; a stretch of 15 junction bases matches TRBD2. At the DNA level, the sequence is TGTGCCAGCAGTTTATGGGGACTAGCGGGAGGCTATGAGCAGTTCTTC. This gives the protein CASSLWGLAGGYEQFF.